One and the same sample provided the 19 T cell receptor beta chains below, sequenced in a study of beta chain features in type 1 diabetes. All of the isolated RNA was reverse transcribed, so expressed TCRB transcripts were sequenced. The repertoire was sequenced with immunoSEQ multiplex PCR; TCRdb's copy has only in-frame clones and lacks some. Of about 150,000 clones listed, roughly 10% are singletons. Sequenced sample: central memory CD4+ T cells from blood. Receptor source: a man younger than 35 in good health.

This clone came up a few times. V and J are TRBV25-1 and TRBJ2-7; no clear D. In germline, CDR1 is MGHDK, CDR2 SYGVNS. V was trimmed by 5 bases and J by 2 bases, leaving 10 bases between them. The CDR3 spans 13 residues. CDR3 bases: TGTGCCAGCAGTCAAACAGCCCCCTACGAGCAGTACTTC. Amino acids: CASSQTAPYEQYF.

This clone was observed many times. V and J are TRBV28 and TRBJ1-6; 7 positions match TRBD1. CDR3 size: 14 residues. The germline CDR1 and CDR2 sequences are MDHEN and SYDVKM. The ends lost 6 bases at V and 7 bases at J; junction bases unmatched: 6. CDR3 coding DNA: TGTGCCAGCAGCCGGGACAGCACAAATTCACCCCTCCACTTT. It codes for CASSRDSTNSPLHF.

The rearrangement joins TRBV5-6 to TRBJ1-1; D gene unclear. Germline V gene data show CDR1 as SGHDT and CDR2 as YYEEEE. The V and J ends lost 1 base and 1 base respectively, with 11 bases between them. The CDR3 consists of 15 residues. The CDR3 bases are TGTGCCAGCAGCTTGTTCGGTAGTCAGAACACTGAAGCTTTCTTT. Amino acids: CASSLFGSQNTEAFF.

The chain has TRBV7-2 and TRBJ2-3; D gene unclear. Trimming removed 2 bases from V and 0 bases from J, with 9 bases in between. This CDR3 comprises 15 residues. The germline CDR1 and CDR2 sequences are SGHTA and FQGNSA. In DNA form, the CDR3 reads TGTGCCAGCAGCTTATCCAGGCTGAGCACAGATACGCAGTATTTT. Its protein is CASSLSRLSTDTQYF.

This clone was seen a handful of times. The chain carries TRBV4-2 and TRBJ2-3; TRBD2 matches 13 bases. This CDR3 is 16 amino acids long. V was pared by 4 bases and J by 5 bases, with 6 bases of the junction left unmatched. The germline CDR1 and CDR2 sequences are LGHNA and YNFKEQ. CDR3 nucleotides: TGTGCCAGCAGCCTAACTAGCGGGGGGGCGATAGATACGCAGTATTTT. As protein: CASSLTSGGAIDTQYF.

The V gene is TRBV15, the J gene TRBJ2-7; 8 bases are shared with TRBD1. Germline CDR1 and CDR2: LNHNV and YYDKDF (reference sequence). This CDR3 region has 16 residues. V lost 1 base to trimming and J lost 3 bases; unmatched junction nucleotides: 8. CDR3 sequence: CATSRASTGARYEQYF. The CDR3 DNA reads TGTGCCACCAGCAGAGCCTCGACAGGGGCCCGCTACGAGCAGTACTTC.

The table lists this clone with many counts. The J gene is TRBJ1-2, the V gene TRBV6-1; weak D call: TRBD1 (6 bases). Deletions cut 0 bases from V and 4 bases from J, with 9 bases between. The CDR3 has 14 residues. Germline CDR1 reads MNHNS; CDR2 reads SASEGT. The CDR3 sequence: CASSEALRGYGYTF. The CDR3 region has the DNA TGTGCCAGCAGTGAAGCCCTCAGGGGCTATGGCTACACCTTC.

The genes are TRBV28 and TRBJ1-2; D unclear. The CDR3 is 15 amino acids. The germline V gene has CDR1 MDHEN and CDR2 SYDVKM. With 3 bases removed from V and 0 bases from J, the gap between germline ends came to 11 bases. The CDR3 DNA follows: TGTGCCAGCAGTTTCGGCCGGAATACTAACTATGGCTACACCTTC. Protein: CASSFGRNTNYGYTF.

This clone has only a few counts. V and J are TRBV9 and TRBJ2-7; D uncertain. The CDR3 extends over 15 amino acids. Germline V gene sequence: CDR1 SGDLS, CDR2 YYNGEE. V was trimmed by 0 bases and J by 0 bases, leaving 10 bases between them. CDR3 sequence: CASSVDSYNSYEQYF. Written as DNA, the CDR3 is TGTGCCAGCAGCGTAGACAGTTATAACTCCTACGAGCAGTACTTC.

This clone was seen only a few times. The chain is built from TRBV29-1 and TRBJ1-1, with no clear D. Trimming removed 4 bases at V and 0 bases at J, with 12 bases between. The germline V gene encodes CDR1 SQVTM and CDR2 ANQGSEA. This CDR3 spans 14 amino acids. Here the CDR3 DNA reads TGCAGCGTTGTACGGTCACTCATGAACACTGAAGCTTTCTTT. Residues: CSVVRSLMNTEAFF.

This chain joins TRBV29-1 and TRBJ1-6; possibly TRBD1 for D (5 bases). The length of the CDR3 is 13 residues. Germline assignment: CDR1 SQVTM and CDR2 ANQGSEA. Trimming shortened V by 6 bases and J by 3 bases, and 9 bases separated the two germline ends. The CDR3 loop is CSVGEGYNSPLHF. The CDR3 DNA reads as TGCAGCGTAGGGGAAGGCTATAATTCACCCCTCCACTTT. Drawing the rest from reference TRBV29-1 and TRBJ1-6, the complete variable domain is SAVISQKPSRDICQRGTSLTIQCQVDSQVTMMFWYRQQPGQSLTLIATANQGSEATYESGFVIDKFPISRPNLTFSTLTVSNMSPEDSSIYLCSVGEGYNSPLHFGNGTRLTVT.

V gene TRBV9 combines with J gene TRBJ2-5; tentatively, D is TRBD1 or TRBD2 (5 bases each). Between the trimmed V and J ends, which lost 0 bases and 5 bases, there was a span of 17 bases. The germline V gene has CDR1 SGDLS and CDR2 YYNGEE. This CDR3 region has 16 residues. The CDR3 reads CASSVATSRDVETQYF. The DNA for the CDR3 is TGTGCCAGCAGCGTAGCTACCTCCAGGGACGTGGAGACCCAGTACTTC.

The chain combines TRBV28 with TRBJ2-3; TRBD2 matches at 11 bases. Looked up from germline, CDR1 is MDHEN and CDR2 is SYDVKM. The CDR3 loop spans 16 amino acids. The junction had 7 bases not matched to a gene; V was cut back by 8 bases and J by 0 bases. CDR3 in amino acids: CASGMSSGGSTDTQYF. The CDR3, as DNA: TGTGCCAGCGGAATGTCTAGCGGGGGGAGCACAGATACGCAGTATTTT. The variable domain in full, completed from reference TRBV28 and TRBJ2-3, reads DVKVTQSSRYLVKRTGEKVFLECVQDMDHENMFWYRQDPGLGLRLIYFSYDVKMKEKGDIPEGYSVSREKKERFSLILESASTNQTSMYLCASGMSSGGSTDTQYFGPGTRLTVL.

The V gene is TRBV10-3, the J gene TRBJ1-2, with D possibly being TRBD1 (6 bases). From germline, CDR1 is ENHRY and CDR2 SYGVKD. This CDR3 comprises 12 residues. With 11 bases removed from V and 5 bases from J, the gap between germline ends came to 15 bases. The CDR3 bases are TGTGCCTCGCGGGGGGCCGGATATGGCTACACCTTC. Amino acid sequence: CASRGAGYGYTF.

The sample holds a few counts of this clone. The same CDR3 arises from other DNA sequences in this sample as well. This rearrangement joins TRBV11-2 to TRBJ2-1; TRBD2 matches 10 bases. V shed 5 bases and J 4 bases; nucleotides not matched to a gene: 8. Germline CDR1 SGHAT, CDR2 FQNNGV. The CDR3 sequence is 16 residues long. In nucleotides, the CDR3 is TGTGCCAGCAGCCCTAGGCTAGCGGGAGTGTACAATGAGCAGTTCTTC. It specifies CASSPRLAGVYNEQFF.

This clone has just a few counts. This rearrangement joins TRBV29-1 to TRBJ2-1; D is unclear. The CDR3 is made up of 14 amino acids. The germline V and J ends were trimmed by 7 bases and 4 bases, with 17 bases remaining between them. In germline, CDR1 is SQVTM, CDR2 ANQGSEA. The CDR3 here is CSANPGPPYNEQFF. The CDR3 nucleotides are TGCAGCGCCAATCCTGGACCCCCTTACAATGAGCAGTTCTTC.

V usage is TRBV30 and J usage is TRBJ2-3; 12 bases align to TRBD2. Germline V CDR1 and CDR2: GTSNPN, SVGIG (reference sequence). The CDR3 contains 18 residues. The V segment lost 1 base and the J segment 4 bases; nucleotides outside the gene matches: 12. CDR3 coding DNA: TGTGCCTGGAGTGGCTGGACTAGCGGGGTTGTAGCGTCAGATACGCAGTATTTT. Residues: CAWSGWTSGVVASDTQYF.

This clone was seen a few times. This chain uses TRBV5-4 with TRBJ2-3; the D gene could be TRBD1 or TRBD2 (5 bases each). The V gene's germline CDR1 is SGHNT and CDR2 YYREEE (reference sequence). V was pared by 0 bases and J by 6 bases, with 14 bases between. The length of the CDR3 is 15 residues. CDR3 coding DNA: TGTGCCAGCAGCTTGGGTCCCGGGGCAGGCGATACGCAGTATTTT. Its translation: CASSLGPGAGDTQYF. Full variable domain (rest looked up from reference TRBV5-4 and TRBJ2-3): ETGVTQSPTHLIKTRGQQVTLRCSSQSGHNTVSWYQQALGQGPQFIFQYYREEENGRGNFPPRFSGLQFPNYSSELNVNALELDDSALYLCASSLGPGAGDTQYFGPGTRLTVL.

This rearrangement joins TRBV10-3 to TRBJ2-5, with D possibly being TRBD1 or TRBD2 (5 bases each). Germline CDR1 is ENHRY and CDR2 is SYGVKD. CDR3 length: 12 amino acids. V dropped 8 bases and J dropped 3 bases, with 10 bases sitting between them. This CDR3 is CAIGGAEETQYF. In DNA, the CDR3 is TGTGCCATCGGGGGAGCGGAAGAGACCCAGTACTTC.